Detailed here is one T cell receptor (beta chain). What it binds is not known. Assay used: immunoSEQ multiplex PCR; TCRdb lists only in-frame clones, some missing. The sample includes about 100,000 clones, approximately 89% of them seen just once. This record comes from a study of OX40 agonist ivuxolimab in advanced cancers. Study summary: Participants, approximately 81% male, averaged around 64 years of age, ranging from about 23 to 90. Eligibility admitted prior anti-PD-1, anti-PD-L1 or anti-CTLA-4 therapy; about 39% had some.

The length of the CDR3 is 15 residues. Germline CDR1 is MNHEY and CDR2 is SMNVEV (reference sequence). V was clipped by 2 bases and J by 6 bases; unmatched bases: 4. Study-wide findings and caveats: Clonal expansion by week 6 occurred in CD4+ and CD8+ blood T cells (at 0.1 to 3.0 mg/kg).

The sequencing used CD4+ or CD8+ T cells sorted from blood, collected in a trial of the OX40 agonist ivuxolimab. This receptor was identified in an adult with an advanced solid tumor such as melanoma, head and neck, liver or kidney cancer. The rearrangement joins TRBV27 to TRBJ1-2; 12 bases line up with TRBD1. CDR3 in amino acids: CASSLLGTGGHGYTF. CDR3 sequence (DNA): TGTGCCAGCAGTTTACTTGGGACAGGGGGCCATGGCTACACCTTC.